Listed here are 20 T cell receptor beta chains from one sample, sequenced in a study of identical twins (dated by TCRdb to the mid-2010s). The method was 5' RACE. TCRdb names Illumina HiSeq 2000 as the instrument used. TCRdb reanalyzed the raw reads on its own, using fastp at Q25 for trimming and MiXCR for clone calling, and kept in-frame beta chains. Rows matching on CDR3 protein sequence are summarized as one entry with the most common DNA and genes. Across this sample there are 500,000 to 600,000 distinct CDR3 sequences, with about 20% seen only once. The ten largest clones add up to 0.8% to 1% of the sample. This sample was also put to use in a study of T cells expressing NK-cell markers.

The material sequenced was CD4+ T cells sorted from blood. The receptors come from a woman aged 18-30 years in good health.

This clonotype was seen a single time. The chain links TRBV12-3 or TRBV12-4 to TRBJ2-1; perhaps TRBD2 as D (7 bases). This CDR3 region has 13 residues. The V end lost 3 bases, the J end lost 9 bases, and 12 bases lay between the germline ends. The CDR3 spells CASSFWGGGEQFF. CDR3 sequence (DNA): TGTGCCAGCAGTTTTTGGGGAGGGGGTGAGCAGTTCTTC.

In regard to this clonotype: The junction departs from the called germline gene at one end, perhaps through a read error. The rearrangement uses TRBV7-2 and TRBJ2-5, with 7 bases matching TRBD1. CDR3 size: 13 residues. CDR1 and CDR2 from the germline V gene are SGHTA and FQGNSA. DNA for the CDR3: TGCGCCAGCAGCGGACAGGTCCAAGAGACCCAGTACTTC. Protein product: CASSGQVQETQYF.

This chain uses TRBV10-3 with TRBJ2-7; D unresolved. Germline CDR1 and CDR2: ENHRY and SYGVKD. The CDR3 contains 12 residues. Trimming took off 5 bases at V and 1 base at J, with 6 bases between the two ends. DNA of the CDR3: TGTGCCATCAGTCCCGAGTCCTACGAGCAGTACTTC. As protein: CAISPESYEQYF.

The chain joins TRBV5-6 to TRBJ1-2; no definite D call. The CDR3 is 16 amino acids. Germline assignment: CDR1 SGHDT and CDR2 YYEEEE. V lost 0 bases and J 0 bases, leaving 12 bases between the germline ends. CDR3 bases: TGTGCCAGCAGCTTGGCGGGTACGGCATCTAACTATGGCTACACCTTC. Translation: CASSLAGTASNYGYTF.

V gene TRBV12-3 or TRBV12-4 combines with J gene TRBJ2-1, with 8 bases matching TRBD2. V gave up 4 bases and J gave up 7 bases; unmatched junction bases: 18. CDR3 size: 18 residues. The CDR3 here is CASSSDPGGGGKRNEQFF. The CDR3 DNA reads as TGTGCCAGCAGTTCCGACCCGGGGGGCGGGGGGAAAAGGAATGAGCAGTTCTTC.

This clonotype occurred a few times. The V and J genes are TRBV6-1 and TRBJ1-2; unclear D gene. Germline V lookup: CDR1 MNHNS, CDR2 SASEGT. Trimming cost V 1 base and J 4 bases, with 7 bases left between them. The CDR3 runs to 13 residues. CDR3 amino acids: CASSEEGTYGYTF. The CDR3 region has the DNA TGTGCCAGCAGTGAAGAGGGCACCTATGGCTACACCTTC.

This clonotype was seen a handful of times. The V gene is TRBV12-3 or TRBV12-4, the J gene TRBJ2-1; the D is unclear. This CDR3 spans 15 amino acids. The V gene lost 7 bases and the J gene lost 4 bases, with 17 bases spanning the gap. The CDR3 sequence: CASTEPVSSYNEQFF. In DNA, the CDR3 is TGTGCCAGCACTGAACCCGTGTCCTCATACAATGAGCAGTTCTTC.

This clonotype was detected a few times. V and J are TRBV4-3 and TRBJ1-2, with D possibly being TRBD1 (5 bases). The CDR3 contains 17 residues. CDR1 and CDR2 from the germline V gene are LGHNA and YSLEER. The V end was cut by 4 bases, the J end by 4 bases, with 22 bases between. The CDR3 here is CASSPRVQGGISYGYTF. The CDR3 DNA reads TGCGCCAGCAGCCCACGCGTTCAGGGCGGGATTAGCTATGGCTACACCTTC.

This clonotype was seen a few times. The rearrangement uses TRBV20-1 and TRBJ2-7; TRBD1 might be the D (7 bases). Germline values: CDR1 DFQATT, CDR2 SNEGSKA (reference sequence). This CDR3 region has 15 residues. Trimming pared 0 bases from V and 4 bases from J, leaving 16 bases between. As DNA, the CDR3 is TGCAGTGCTAGAGATCCGTTGGAGGGGGCTTACGAGCAGTACTTC. It translates to CSARDPLEGAYEQYF.

This clonotype was found many times. The chain carries TRBV6-1 and TRBJ1-5; 7 bases are a match to TRBD1. Trimming removed 5 bases from V and 12 bases from J; junction bases left unmatched: 13. CDR3 length: 14 residues. Germline-derived CDR1 and CDR2 are MNHNS and SASEGT. The CDR3 region has the DNA TGTGCCAGCAGTCCCACGGACAGGTCGTTGGGCCAGCATTTT. Its translation is CASSPTDRSLGQHF.

Note on this clonotype: At one end, the junction sequence differs from germline, possibly due to a read error. J is TRBJ2-2 and V is TRBV5-1, with 9 bases matching TRBD1. Per germline, CDR1 SGHRS and CDR2 YFSETQ. The CDR3 contains 15 residues. CDR3 nucleotide sequence: TGCGCCAGCAGCTACGGGACAGGGAACGCCGGGGAGCTGTTTTTT. Encoded protein: CASSYGTGNAGELFF.

This clonotype was seen at least ten times. The rearrangement uses TRBV20-1 and TRBJ2-1; possible D gene TRBD1, 6 bases. Deletions cut 5 bases from V and 2 bases from J, with 10 bases between. The CDR3 covers 13 residues. CDR1 is DFQATT and CDR2 is SNEGSKA in the germline V gene (reference sequence). CDR3 DNA: TGCAGTGCTTTCAGGGGACCCTACAATGAGCAGTTCTTC. Protein sequence: CSAFRGPYNEQFF.

Written as DNA, the CDR3 is TGTGCCAGCAGCTTAGTGGGACCGGGACTAGGCTACGAGCAGTACTTC. Translating gives CASSLVGPGLGYEQYF. The V and J genes are TRBV7-2 and TRBJ2-7, with 8 nucleotides matching TRBD2. The V and J ends lost 1 base and 3 bases, in that order; junction bases with no gene match: 8. The CDR3 has 16 residues. The V gene's germline CDR1 is SGHTA and CDR2 FQGNSA.

In its sample, this clonotype was seen many times. The V and J genes are TRBV29-1 and TRBJ1-2; no clear D. The CDR3 totals 11 residues. Germline assignment: CDR1 SQVTM and CDR2 ANQGSEA. V lost 2 bases and J 7 bases, leaving 8 bases between the germline ends. The CDR3 bases are TGCAGCGTTGAAATGGGTTTTGGCTACACCTTC. It is translated as CSVEMGFGYTF.

This clonotype was seen a few times. The J gene is TRBJ2-1, the V gene TRBV15, with 7 bases matching TRBD1. V shed 3 bases, J shed 6 bases, and the junction held 8 bases outside the gene matches. Germline-derived CDR1 and CDR2 are LNHNV and YYDKDF (reference sequence). CDR3 length equals 15 residues. The CDR3 sequence is CATSRPTGSGNEQFF. Written as DNA, the CDR3 is TGTGCCACCAGCAGGCCGACAGGGTCGGGCAATGAGCAGTTCTTC.

The table lists this clonotype with a few counts. The chain uses TRBV18 and TRBJ2-1; no definite D call. Germline values: CDR1 KGHSH, CDR2 LQKENI. The CDR3 length is 15 residues. The V end lost 2 bases, the J end lost 2 bases, and 10 bases lay between the germline ends. CDR3 bases: TGTGCCAGCTCACCAGGCTCAGGAACCTACAATGAGCAGTTCTTC. Translating gives CASSPGSGTYNEQFF. The whole variable domain, filled in from reference TRBV18 and TRBJ2-1, reads NAGVMQNPRHLVRRRGQEARLRCSPMKGHSHVYWYRQLPEEGLKFMVYLQKENIIDESGMPKERFSAEFPKEGPSILRIQQVVRGDSAAYFCASSPGSGTYNEQFFGPGTRLTVL.

A few counts support this clonotype. CDR3 region: CASSLKSLVGIQYF. The CDR3 DNA reads TGTGCCAGCAGCTTGAAGTCACTAGTCGGCATTCAGTACTTC. The rearrangement links TRBV5-6 to TRBJ2-4, with D possibly matching TRBD2 (5 bases). The CDR3 loop spans 14 amino acids. Germline values: CDR1 SGHDT, CDR2 YYEEEE. V lost 1 base, J lost 9 bases, and 14 bases lay in between.

The rearrangement uses TRBV25-1 and TRBJ1-2; D uncertain. Germline loops: CDR1 MGHDK, CDR2 SYGVNS. V was shortened by 7 bases and J by 7 bases, with 19 bases between the two germline ends. The length of the CDR3 is 14 residues. For the CDR3, the DNA is TGTGCCAGCACCCGGAGTGGCGGAGGTAGTGGCTACACCTTC. Protein sequence: CASTRSGGGSGYTF.

At least ten counts were recorded for this clonotype. The chain couples TRBV12-3 or TRBV12-4 to TRBJ1-5, with unresolved D. Deletions cut 1 base from V and 0 bases from J, with 10 bases between. The CDR3 has 16 amino acids. CDR3 sequence: CASSLGHAISNQPQHF. CDR3 DNA sequence: TGTGCCAGCAGTTTAGGCCACGCTATTAGCAATCAGCCCCAGCATTTT.

This clonotype was seen more than once but under ten times. V is TRBV9 and J is TRBJ2-3; a possible D gene is TRBD1 (6 bases). The CDR3 has 16 residues. The V end lost 0 bases, the J end lost 0 bases, and 11 bases lay between the germline ends. CDR1 and CDR2 (germline): SGDLS, YYNGEE. CDR3 DNA: TGTGCCAGCAGCGTAGAGGGAACAGGGAGCACAGATACGCAGTATTTT. Its protein is CASSVEGTGSTDTQYF.